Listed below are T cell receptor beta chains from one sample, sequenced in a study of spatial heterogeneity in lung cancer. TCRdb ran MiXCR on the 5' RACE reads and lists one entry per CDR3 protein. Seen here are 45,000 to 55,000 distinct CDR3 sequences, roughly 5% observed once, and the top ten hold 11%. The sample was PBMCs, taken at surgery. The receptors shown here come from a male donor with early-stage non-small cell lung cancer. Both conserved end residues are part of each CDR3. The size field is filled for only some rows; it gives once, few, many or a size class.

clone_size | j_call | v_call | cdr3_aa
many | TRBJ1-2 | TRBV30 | CAWSESFGYTF
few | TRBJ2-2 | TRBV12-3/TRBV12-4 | CASSLAYGLAGRNTGELFF
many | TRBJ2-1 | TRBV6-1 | CASKIGTSSYNEQFF
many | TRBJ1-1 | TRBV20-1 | CSAAGDRQNTEAFF
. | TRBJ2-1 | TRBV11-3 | CASRVSPSAHEQFF
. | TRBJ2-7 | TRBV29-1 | CSVRGTSGYEQYF
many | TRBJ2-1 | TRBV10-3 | CAIKNRDSYNEQFF
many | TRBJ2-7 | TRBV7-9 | CASSFGELILEQYF
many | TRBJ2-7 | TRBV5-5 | CASSLDIYEQYF
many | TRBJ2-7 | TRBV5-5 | CASRTPGQGAEEQYF
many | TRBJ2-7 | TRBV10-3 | CAISEGYEQYF
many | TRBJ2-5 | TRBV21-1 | CASSKANRPPPGGETQYF
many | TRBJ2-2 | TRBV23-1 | CADVPTGPNTGELFF
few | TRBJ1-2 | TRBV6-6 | CASSGEVGYGYTF
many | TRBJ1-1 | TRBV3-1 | CASRINRNTEAFF
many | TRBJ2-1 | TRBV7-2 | CASSLQRTSGEQFF
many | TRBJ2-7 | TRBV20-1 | CSARVKGTGTDSYEQYF
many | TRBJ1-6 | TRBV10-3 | CAISEQDSPNSPLHF
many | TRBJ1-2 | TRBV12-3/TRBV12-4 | CASSLSASRTYGYTF
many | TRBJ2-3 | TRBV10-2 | CASGTSFGDTQYF
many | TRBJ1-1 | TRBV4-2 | CASSQDSAMNTEAFF
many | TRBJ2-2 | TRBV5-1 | CASSLGLGATNTGELFF
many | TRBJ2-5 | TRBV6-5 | CASSFGEKETQYF
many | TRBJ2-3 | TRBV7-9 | CASSFTASTDTQYF
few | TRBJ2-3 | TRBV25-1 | CASSELKGDTQYF
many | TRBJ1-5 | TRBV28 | CASDISNQPQHF
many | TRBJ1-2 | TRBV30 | CAWSVPGDLYGYTF
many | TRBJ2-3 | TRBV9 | CASSEIAGTDTQYF
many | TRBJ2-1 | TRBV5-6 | CASRFGGNEQFF
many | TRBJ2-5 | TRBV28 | CASSPLGGGLQETQYF
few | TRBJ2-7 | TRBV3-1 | CASSQVHHEQYF
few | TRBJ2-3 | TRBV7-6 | CASCSQRGITDTQYF
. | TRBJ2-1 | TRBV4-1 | CASSQGRLAGPLSYNEQFF
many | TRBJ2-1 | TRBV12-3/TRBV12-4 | CASSPTGQGLGEQFF
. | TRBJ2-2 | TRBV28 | CASSSGRDPTGELFF
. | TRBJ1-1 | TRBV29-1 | CSVAGRLTGGTEAFF
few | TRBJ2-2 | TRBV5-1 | CASSLIPGELFF
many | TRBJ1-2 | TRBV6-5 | CATLLPGSYGYTF
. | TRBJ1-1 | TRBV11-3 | CAGQQGEDTEAFF
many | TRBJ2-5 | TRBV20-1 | CSAGWRGQETQYF
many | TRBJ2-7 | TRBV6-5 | CASRRGTSGAYEQYF
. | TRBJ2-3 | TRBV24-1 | CVTSEGGGPIDTQYF
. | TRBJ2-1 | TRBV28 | CASSPGTDNEQFF
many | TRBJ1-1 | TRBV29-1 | CSVETPWTGDGIILF
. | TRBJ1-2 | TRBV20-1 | CSARDRAGRGYTF
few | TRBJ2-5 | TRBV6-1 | CASSGEAGQETQYF
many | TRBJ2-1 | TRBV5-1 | CASSYSGSGSYNEQFF
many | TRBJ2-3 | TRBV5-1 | CASSLDPGTDTQYF
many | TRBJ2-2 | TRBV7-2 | CASSLSRFQAGELFF
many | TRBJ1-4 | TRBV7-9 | CASRTGTGQEKLFF
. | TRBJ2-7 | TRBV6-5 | CASRLSGRAYEQYF
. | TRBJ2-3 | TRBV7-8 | CASSLRTSPDTQYF
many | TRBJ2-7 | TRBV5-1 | CASRRGDNQIEQYF
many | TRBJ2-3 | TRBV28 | CASSSDTSTDTQYF
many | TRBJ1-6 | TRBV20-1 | CSARDSDGTSPLHF